A single sample gave rise to the 7 T cell receptor beta chains below, sequenced in a study of T-cell reconstitution after alpha-beta-depleted transplantation in children. During its preparation, the TCRbeta library received unique molecular identifiers. From the PCR reads, TCRdb called clonotypes with MiXCR, one entry per CDR3 protein. Of about 600,000 distinct CDR3 sequences in the sample, about 21% were seen once. The sequencing used PBMCs, mostly from graft donor cells, collected 360 days after TCRalphabeta/CD19-depleted stem cell transplant. The receptors were gathered from a boy in the first two years of life who had a stem cell transplant for acute myeloid leukemia, so the T cells may come from the graft donor.

The chain's CDR3 is CASSFSTDMNTEAFF. As DNA, the CDR3 is TGTGCCAGCAGCTTTAGCACAGACATGAACACTGAAGCTTTCTTT. V is TRBV7-9 and J is TRBJ1-1, with D hard to call. The germline V gene has CDR1 SEHNR and CDR2 FQNEAQ (reference sequence). The CDR3 spans 15 residues. Trimming shortened V by 3 bases and J by 0 bases, and 11 bases separated the two germline ends.

The V and J genes are TRBV4-3 and TRBJ2-7; 7 positions match TRBD2. The germline V gene has CDR1 LGHNA and CDR2 YSLEER. Trimming at V came to 0 bases and at J to 3 bases, leaving 5 bases not matched to a gene. CDR3 length: 15 amino acids. The CDR3 protein is CASSQDGRGGYEQYF. CDR3 coding DNA: TGCGCCAGCAGCCAAGATGGTCGCGGGGGCTACGAGCAGTACTTC.

This clonotype was recorded at least ten times. CDR3 protein: CASSLGTNTAGELFF. CDR3 sequence (DNA): TGCGCCAGCAGCTTGGGGACTAACACAGCCGGGGAGCTGTTTTTT. This chain connects TRBV5-1 to TRBJ2-2; a weak D match, TRBD2 (6 bases). From germline, CDR1 is SGHRS and CDR2 YFSETQ. V lost 0 bases and J lost 6, with 12 bases in between. There are 15 residues in the CDR3.

The CDR3 bases are TGTGCCGGACAAAGAGCAACTAATGAAAAACTGTTTTTT. Its translation: CAGQRATNEKLFF. The chain combines TRBV28 with TRBJ1-4; maybe TRBD1 (5 bases). This CDR3 has 13 residues. V was trimmed by 11 bases and J by 0 bases, leaving 10 bases between them. From germline, CDR1 is MDHEN and CDR2 SYDVKM.

This clonotype was counted ten times or more. The chain has TRBV29-1 and TRBJ2-3, with 8 bases matching TRBD2. Per the germline V gene, CDR1 is SQVTM and CDR2 is ANQGSEA. V lost 4 bases, J lost 6 bases, and 6 bases stayed unmatched. CDR3 length: 13 amino acids. CDR3 region: CSVGRGGPDTQYF. CDR3 bases: TGCAGCGTTGGTCGGGGGGGCCCGGATACGCAGTATTTT.

The V gene is TRBV6-5, the J gene TRBJ2-5; the match to TRBD2 covers 10 bases. V shed 6 bases and J 3 bases; nucleotides not matched to a gene: 7. From germline, CDR1 is MNHEY and CDR2 SVGAGI. The CDR3 is made up of 15 amino acids. The CDR3: CASSLAGGNEETQYF. The CDR3 DNA reads as TGTGCCAGCAGCTTAGCGGGGGGAAATGAAGAGACCCAGTACTTC.

Ten or more counts support this clonotype. V and J are TRBV9 and TRBJ1-2; D remains unclear. The CDR3 extends over 13 amino acids. Germline values: CDR1 SGDLS, CDR2 YYNGEE. The V end was cut by 0 bases, the J end by 4 bases, with 7 bases between. In nucleotides, the CDR3 is TGTGCCAGCAGCGTAGACGGAAGCTATGGCTACACCTTC. Translation gives CASSVDGSYGYTF.